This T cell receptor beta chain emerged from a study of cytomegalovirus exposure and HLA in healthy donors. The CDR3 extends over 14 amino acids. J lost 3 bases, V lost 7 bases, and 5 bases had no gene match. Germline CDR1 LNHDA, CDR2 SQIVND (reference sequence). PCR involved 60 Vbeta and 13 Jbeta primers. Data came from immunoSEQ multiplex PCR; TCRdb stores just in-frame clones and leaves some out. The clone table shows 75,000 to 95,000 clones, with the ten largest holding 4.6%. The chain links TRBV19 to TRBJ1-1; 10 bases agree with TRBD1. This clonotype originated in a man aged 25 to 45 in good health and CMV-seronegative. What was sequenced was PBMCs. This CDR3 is CASIGTGEYTEAFF. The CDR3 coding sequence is TGTGCCAGTATTGGGACAGGGGAGTACACTGAAGCTTTCTTT.